One and the same sample provided the 17 T cell receptor beta chains below, sequenced in a study of cytomegalovirus exposure and HLA in healthy donors. Primers: 60 Vbeta forward and 13 Jbeta reverse. The protocol was immunoSEQ multiplex PCR, while the TCRdb copy is restricted to in-frame clones and leaves out a portion. The sample includes some 200,000 clones, roughly 80% of them seen just once. The sample consisted of PBMCs. The source of these receptors is a girl aged 2 to 10 in good health and CMV-seronegative.

The chain carries TRBV11-2 and TRBJ2-7; 8 bases are shared with TRBD2. Germline V gene lookup returns CDR1 SGHAT and CDR2 FQNNGV. With V trimmed by 5 bases and J by 4 bases, 10 bases remained unmatched. The CDR3 spans 15 residues. CDR3 DNA: TGTGCCAGCAGCGCCTGGGGCGGGGGGTCTTACGAGCAGTACTTC. Translating gives CASSAWGGGSYEQYF. Supplemented by reference TRBV11-2 and TRBJ2-7, the full variable domain reads EAGVAQSPRYKIIEKRQSVAFWCNPISGHATLYWYQQILGQGPKLLIQFQNNGVVDDSQLPKDRFSAERLKGVDSTLKIQPAKLEDSAVYLCASSAWGGGSYEQYFGPGTRLTVT.

The count of this clone is one. This chain's CDR3 is CSVEEILPTDTQYF. DNA of the CDR3: TGCAGCGTTGAGGAGATCCTCCCCACAGATACGCAGTATTTT. The chain combines TRBV29-1 with TRBJ2-3; D ambiguous. This CDR3 spans 14 amino acids. The germline CDR1 and CDR2 sequences are SQVTM and ANQGSEA. Deletions cut 3 bases from V and 2 bases from J, with 12 bases between.

The chain uses TRBV7-9 and TRBJ2-7, with D perhaps TRBD1 (6 bases). Trimming left V 0 bases short and J 0 bases short, with 9 bases between. The CDR3 is made up of 15 amino acids. Germline assignment: CDR1 SEHNR and CDR2 FQNEAQ (reference sequence). The CDR3 reads CASSLAGAFSYEQYF. CDR3 DNA: TGTGCCAGCAGCTTAGCGGGGGCTTTCTCCTACGAGCAGTACTTC.

The chain couples TRBV5-1 to TRBJ2-5; the D gene is possibly TRBD1 (6 bases). CDR3 length: 14 residues. Looked up from germline, CDR1 is SGHRS and CDR2 is YFSETQ. V was cut by 4 bases and J by 5 bases, with 15 bases left in between. The CDR3 sequence is CASSPTGPGETQYF. Written as DNA, the CDR3 is TGCGCCAGCAGCCCAACAGGGCCGGGGGAGACCCAGTACTTC.

In DNA form, the CDR3 reads TGTGCCACCAACCAAGGGGACTACACTGAAGCTTTCTTT. Translating gives CATNQGDYTEAFF. This chain links TRBV10-3 with TRBJ1-1; D might be TRBD1 (5 bases). V was shortened by 10 bases and J by 3 bases, with 15 bases between the two germline ends. The germline gives CDR1 ENHRY, CDR2 SYGVKD. There are 13 residues in the CDR3.

This chain uses TRBV10-3 with TRBJ1-2; perhaps TRBD1 as D (6 bases). This CDR3 region has 13 residues. CDR1 and CDR2 (germline): ENHRY, SYGVKD. V lost 6 bases, J lost 6 bases, and 14 bases lay in between. The CDR3 DNA reads as TGTGCCATCAGCGATGTAACAGGGAATGGCTACACCTTC. This translates into CAISDVTGNGYTF.

This clone has more than one count but fewer than ten. The chain uses TRBV27 and TRBJ1-2; 9 nucleotides align to TRBD1. CDR3 size: 14 residues. Germline V gene sequence: CDR1 MNHEY, CDR2 SMNVEV (reference sequence). V dropped 10 bases and J dropped 8; count of bases not matched to a gene: 14. The CDR3 is CATSPGTGLGGYTF. CDR3 DNA: TGTGCCACCTCACCCGGGACAGGGTTGGGAGGCTACACCTTC.

The gene calls are TRBV18 and TRBJ2-3; TRBD2 matches 8 bases. The germline V gene encodes CDR1 KGHSH and CDR2 LQKENI. With 3 bases clipped from V and 4 bases from J, the junction kept 3 bases outside the gene matches. CDR3 length: 14 residues. CDR3: CASSPAGGADTQYF. CDR3 sequence (DNA): TGTGCCAGCTCACCGGCGGGGGGCGCAGATACGCAGTATTTT.

V and J are TRBV5-4 and TRBJ1-4; 8 nucleotides align to TRBD1. Trimming took 5 bases from V and 2 from J; bases not matched to a gene: 2. Germline-derived CDR1 and CDR2 are SGHNT and YYREEE (reference sequence). This CDR3 comprises 14 residues. Here the CDR3 reads CASSTGGTNEKLFF. The CDR3 nucleotides are TGTGCCAGCAGTACAGGGGGGACTAATGAAAAACTGTTTTTT. The full variable domain, completed using reference TRBV5-4 and TRBJ1-4, is ETGVTQSPTHLIKTRGQQVTLRCSSQSGHNTVSWYQQALGQGPQFIFQYYREEENGRGNFPPRFSGLQFPNYSSELNVNALELDDSALYLCASSTGGTNEKLFFGSGTQLSVL.

The sample holds a few counts of this clone. CDR3 loop: CASSIRGSTDTQYF. The CDR3 region has the DNA TGTGCCAGTAGTATACGGGGGAGCACAGATACGCAGTATTTT. This rearrangement joins TRBV19 to TRBJ2-3; the D gene is possibly TRBD2 (6 bases). The ends were cut back, 2 bases at V and 0 bases at J, with 6 bases in the middle. The CDR3 is made up of 14 amino acids. Germline CDR1 and CDR2: LNHDA and SQIVND (reference sequence).

The gene calls are TRBV4-1 and TRBJ1-1; unclear D gene. Germline V CDR1 and CDR2: MGHRA, YSYEKL. With 0 bases removed from V and 4 bases from J, the gap between germline ends came to 12 bases. This CDR3 region has 15 residues. CDR3 sequence reads: CASSQDTGVSTEAFF. In nucleotides, the CDR3 is TGCGCCAGCAGCCAAGATACGGGAGTCAGCACTGAAGCTTTCTTT.

The chain couples TRBV6-1 to TRBJ1-2; D gene uncertain. V lost 0 bases, J lost 9 bases, and 14 bases lay in between. CDR3 size: 14 residues. Germline V gene sequence: CDR1 MNHNS, CDR2 SASEGT. CDR3 protein: CASSEAGGQLSYTF. The CDR3 DNA reads as TGTGCCAGCAGTGAAGCTGGAGGGCAACTAAGCTACACCTTC.

About this clone itself: The same CDR3 is also encoded by other DNA sequences in this sample. The chain employs TRBV27 and TRBJ2-5, with 9 positions matching TRBD1. Per germline, CDR1 MNHEY and CDR2 SMNVEV (reference sequence). CDR3 length equals 13 residues. The V segment lost 6 bases and the J segment 5 bases; nucleotides outside the gene matches: 4. CDR3 DNA sequence: TGTGCCAGCAGACAGGGGGCGCGGGAGACCCAGTACTTC. Its protein product is CASRQGARETQYF.

This chain uses TRBV14 with TRBJ2-6; possibly TRBD2 for D (5 bases). Trimming took off 5 bases at V and 0 bases at J, with 8 bases between the two ends. Germline V gene sequence: CDR1 SGHDN, CDR2 FVKESK. CDR3 size: 15 residues. This CDR3 reads CASSGGFSGANVLTF. The CDR3 DNA reads as TGTGCCAGCAGCGGCGGGTTCTCTGGGGCCAACGTCCTGACTTTC.

This chain joins TRBV27 and TRBJ2-1, with TRBD2 matching 13 bases. J was trimmed by 3 bases and V by 5 bases; bases with no gene match: 7. CDR3 length: 17 residues. Per the germline V gene, CDR1 is MNHEY and CDR2 is SMNVEV (reference sequence). The DNA of the CDR3 is TGTGCCAGCAGTCTCGGGACTAGCGGGAATCTCTACAATGAGCAGTTCTTC. It specifies CASSLGTSGNLYNEQFF.

This clone has more than one count but fewer than ten. This sequence joins TRBV10-1 and TRBJ2-7, with 8 bases that match TRBD2. There are 13 residues in the CDR3. V shed 6 bases, J shed 4 bases, and the junction held 5 bases outside the gene matches. CDR1 is WNHNN and CDR2 is SYGVQD in the germline V gene (reference sequence). This CDR3 is CASSISSGYEQYF. CDR3 in DNA: TGCGCCAGCAGCATTTCTAGCGGGTACGAGCAGTACTTC.

V gene TRBV9 combines with J gene TRBJ2-7; TRBD1 matches 7 bases. The CDR3 sequence is 14 residues long. Germline V gene data show CDR1 as SGDLS and CDR2 as YYNGEE. With V trimmed by 3 bases and J by 3 bases, 6 bases remained unmatched. The CDR3 here is CASSARDRNYEQYF. The CDR3 DNA reads as TGTGCCAGCAGCGCACGGGACAGAAACTACGAGCAGTACTTC.